This T cell receptor (beta chain) was sequenced during a study of breast tumors, draining lymph nodes, adjacent tissues. This clonotype has a count of ten or more. The lymph nodes were axillary draining lymph nodes from breast cancer patients. TCRdb ran MiXCR on the multiplex PCR reads and lists one entry per CDR3 protein. Of approximately 230,000 distinct CDR3 sequences detected, less than 40% appear once; the ten largest clones hold 3% to 4%. This TCR was sampled from a female donor with breast cancer. Some clones in this sample may be carry-over from other donors' samples. The sample consisted of axillary lymph node tissue.

CDR3 in DNA: TGTGCCAGCAGCCAAGATCTGAGGTGGGACAGGGATGGCTACACCTTC. Residues: CASSQDLRWDRDGYTF. This chain joins TRBV14 and TRBJ1-2; 9 bases match TRBD1. This CDR3 region has 16 residues. The junction had 8 bases not matched to a gene; V was cut back by 0 bases and J by 6 bases. Germline loops: CDR1 SGHDN, CDR2 FVKESK.